This entry concerns a single T cell receptor beta chain. This clonotype appeared a few times. Which antigen it targets is not known. Qualities for individual bases were not recorded, and no much larger clone is one base off. The library was built by means of multiplex PCR. This sample was sequenced with an Illumina HiSeq 4000. iRepertoire HTBI primers and Arm-PCR amplification of CDR3 regions were used to construct TCR beta libraries. Before sequencing, the PCR products went through gel purification. For the original study's pipeline: A total of some 60 TRBV and approximately 13 TRBJ segments were identified across samples and were used for gene usage analysis of CDR3 amino acid clonotypes. COPE and FqMerger were used to merge filtered high-quality paired reads into contigs. Contigs were aligned with BLAST to IMGT TRBV, TRBD and TRBJ reference genes, and CDR3 was defined per IMGT. Highly expanded clones were defined as clonotypes with a frequency above 0.1%. Repertoire diversity was measured by Shannon entropy, and V-J evenness by the Gini coefficient. Public clonotypes were defined as clonotypes shared by more than one individual. TCRdb trimmed the raw reads at Q25, called clones with MiXCR and kept productive beta chains. Rows merge per CDR3 protein into single entries with the most common DNA and genes. It is TCRdb's table, rather than the study itself, that gives the V and J calls and clone size. Recorded for this sample are 250,000 to 300,000 distinct CDR3 sequences; roughly a fifth of them occurred a single time. The top ten clonotypes cover roughly three fifths of the sample.

The sample's time point label, in plain terms: persistent/refractory GD, antithyroid drugs over 5 years with positive TRAb. RNA was extracted from PBMCs in TRIzol for both TCR sequencing and RNA sequencing. The diagnosis of Graves' disease followed American Thyroid Association guidelines. Patients for the study were recruited at an endocrinology department in Xi'an, China. From each patient, around 9 milliliters of peripheral blood was collected into an EDTA anticoagulant tube. Ficoll Paque Plus density gradient separation was used to isolate PBMCs, and no additional T cell sorting was done. An Agilent 2100 Bioanalyzer and agarose gel were used to assess RNA quality, and a NanoDrop 2000 was used to measure RNA concentration. The data were taken from a study of regulatory T cells in long-lasting Graves disease (dated by TCRdb to the early 2020s). Broadly, across the study: Persistent Graves' disease meant more than 5 years of antithyroid drug treatment with TSH receptor autoantibodies that stayed positive. On average, persistent Graves' disease patients in the clinical cohort had been on antithyroid drugs for approximately 10 years. Patients with persistent Graves' disease were compared with patients with newly diagnosed Graves' disease using TCR sequencing and RNA sequencing of peripheral blood. The study took place in China and was registered as a clinical trial. A total of roughly 35 samples underwent TCR sequencing: around 13 from persistent and some 20 from newly diagnosed Graves' disease patients.

Inclusive of the bounding cysteine and phenylalanine, the CDR3 is 15 residues long. Only the CDR3 region is kept as DNA, spanning 45 bases read in frame from base 1. Looking up the germline V gene yields CDR1 SGDLS and CDR2 YYNGEE. After removal of 4 bases from V and 2 bases from J, the junction retains 5 bases not matched to a gene. The investigation overall reported the following: Compared with newly diagnosed patients, persistent Graves' disease patients had lower TCR Shannon entropy and fewer highly expanded clones, which suggests clonal expansion. Persistent disease showed preferential use of TRBV28, TRBJ1-2 and TRBJ2-5, whereas newly diagnosed disease favored TRBV20-1 and TRBJ2-1. More public clonotypes were shared among persistent patients (over 2,500) than among newly diagnosed patients (over 900). Only peripheral blood was studied, because thyroid tissue, the primary lesion, was inaccessible. The authors acknowledged the small sample size as a limitation that may reduce accuracy. Sequencing and analysis were limited to the TCR beta chain.

The source is a female donor with Graves disease. The sample here was peripheral blood mononuclear cells (PBMCs), taken when the disease was refractory, from a patient treated with antithyroid drugs. The V and J genes are TRBV9 and TRBJ2-2; 7 bases in the middle match TRBD2. The CDR3 amino acid sequence is: CASSPSGTNTGELFF. The nucleotides read TGTGCCAGCAGCCCGAGCGGGACCAACACCGGGGAGCTGTTTTTT.